A selection of T cell receptor beta chains follows, all from one sample in a study of vaccination and CD4 T cells after COVID-19. No antigen has been identified for these receptors. MiXCR, run by TCRdb on the PCR reads, gives a single entry per CDR3 protein. The profile covers 10,000 or so distinct CDR3 sequences, with about 57% appearing a single time and more than 25% taken by the ten largest. Sequences were obtained from CD4+ T cells from blood, cultured in vitro. These receptors came from a human donor who had recovered from COVID-19. Each CDR3 is given without its conserved first and last residue. The order of the fields is D gene, V gene, CDR3 protein. The D gene is left open where the match is weak.

. TRBV7-9 ASSLVPAPEETQY
TRBD1 TRBV18 ASSPPGQGDSPLH
. TRBV2 ASSGRQPRIYGYT
TRBD1 TRBV7-9 ASSSEYGTGDNQPQH
TRBD2 TRBV11-3 ASSRGLAGREQY
. TRBV6-5 ASSYSNQGKNIQY
TRBD1 TRBV9 ASSVDQGGTEAF
. TRBV19 ASSIGDSSYNEQF
. TRBV28 ASTLQTNYGYT
. TRBV30 AWRLGDFSYNSPLH
. TRBV7-9 ASSPGGQIYTDTQY
TRBD2 TRBV20-1 SAPPPTTSGGTGELF
TRBD2 TRBV24-1 ATSDLGGRAEGEQF
. TRBV6-2/TRBV6-3 ASSYSRYEQY
TRBD2 TRBV7-2 ASSLASGVNEQF
. TRBV20-1 SAISDAPLIR
. TRBV20-1 SFGLGGAADTQY
. TRBV12-3/TRBV12-4 ASSFQGGGELF
. TRBV11-3 ASSSLRGGGSNYGYT
. TRBV19 ASSILNQPQH
. TRBV14 ASSQDLAEVNTEAF
TRBD1 TRBV12-3/TRBV12-4 ASSLTGGFQPQH
. TRBV6-1 ASITGGLGNTIY
. TRBV4-3 ASSQGVGGARGSYEQF
. TRBV20-1 SASDQETQY
TRBD2 TRBV28 ASRPLGRETVEQF
TRBD1 TRBV6-1 ASTPGRGLEQY
. TRBV6-2/TRBV6-3 ASSYRTEFEAF
. TRBV20-1 SARSPLGTGELF
TRBD1 TRBV19 ASRSGTATNTEAF
. TRBV11-3 ASKGDNTEAF
. TRBV6-2/TRBV6-3 ASSYQQGHEQF
. TRBV20-1 SAFANYGYT
. TRBV7-3 ASSSDPSETQY
TRBD1 TRBV27 ASSFRAGGAVGYT
. TRBV20-1 SARDRAQGPYT
. TRBV27 ASSLLGTEAF